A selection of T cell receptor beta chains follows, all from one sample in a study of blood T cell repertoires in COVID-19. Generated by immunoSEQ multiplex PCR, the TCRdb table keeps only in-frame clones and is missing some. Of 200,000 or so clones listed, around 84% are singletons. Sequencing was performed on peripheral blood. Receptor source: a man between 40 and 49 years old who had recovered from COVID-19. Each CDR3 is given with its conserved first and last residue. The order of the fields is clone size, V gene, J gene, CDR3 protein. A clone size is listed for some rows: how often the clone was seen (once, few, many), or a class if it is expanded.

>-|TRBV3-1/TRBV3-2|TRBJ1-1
CASSQVRQGEAFF
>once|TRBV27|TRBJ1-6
CASSLTGRANSPLHF
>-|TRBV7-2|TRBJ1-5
CASSRDRLNQPQHF
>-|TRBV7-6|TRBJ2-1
CASSLRAGSRNEQFF
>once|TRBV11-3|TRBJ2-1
CASSYMTGEYNEQFF
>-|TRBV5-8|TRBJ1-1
CASTDYLLQGRTEAFF
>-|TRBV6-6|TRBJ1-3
CASTPLGATIYF
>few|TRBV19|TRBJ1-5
CASSRDREYSNQPQHF
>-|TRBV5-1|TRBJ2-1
CASSQTSPLAGSTNEQFF
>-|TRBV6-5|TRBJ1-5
CASLRRGVAGQPQHF
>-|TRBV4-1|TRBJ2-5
CASSQVDSDQETQYF
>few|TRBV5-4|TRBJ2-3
CASSASGGADTQYF
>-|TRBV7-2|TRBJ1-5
CASLTGPNQPQHF
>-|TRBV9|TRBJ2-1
CASSATGNNEQFF
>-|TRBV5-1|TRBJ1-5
CASSLGGTDDQPQHF
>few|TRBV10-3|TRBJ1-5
CAISGESNQPQHF
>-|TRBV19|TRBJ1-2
CASSMGQGATNYGYTF
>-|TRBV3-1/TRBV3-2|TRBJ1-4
CASSQDRGEKLFF
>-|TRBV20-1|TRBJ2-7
CSASLAIAPYEQYF
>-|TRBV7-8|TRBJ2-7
CASSLERAGSSYEQYF
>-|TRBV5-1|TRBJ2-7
CASSQGQNYEQYF
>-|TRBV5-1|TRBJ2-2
CASSLWGSNTGELFF
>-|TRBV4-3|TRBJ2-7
CASSQDAAGLGGEQYF
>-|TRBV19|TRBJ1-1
CASSGGQGTTEAFF
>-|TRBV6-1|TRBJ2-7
CASSEILWAYEQYF
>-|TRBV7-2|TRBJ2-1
CASSLVAGLAGVKFF
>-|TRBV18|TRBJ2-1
CASSTLKRTGGYYNEQFF
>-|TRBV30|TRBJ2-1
CAWSLLRTVGNEQFF
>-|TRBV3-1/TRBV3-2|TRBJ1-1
CASSQGQGAKAFF
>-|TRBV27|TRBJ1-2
CASSFLGQLNYGYTF
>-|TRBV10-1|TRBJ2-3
CPSGGVTDTQYF
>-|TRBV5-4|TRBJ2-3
CASSLEGDLSDTQYF
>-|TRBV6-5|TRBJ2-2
CASSKTTPNTGELFF
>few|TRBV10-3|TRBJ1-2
CASRTADRGLLAQRGYTF
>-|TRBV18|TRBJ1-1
CASSPMGGYTEAFF
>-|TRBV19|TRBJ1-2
CASSIMVGNGYTF
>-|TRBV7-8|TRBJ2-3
CASSLSGLRTDTQYF
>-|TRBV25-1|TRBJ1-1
CASSEYRGSEGTEAFF
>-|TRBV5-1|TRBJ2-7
CASSFLSGGTYEQYF
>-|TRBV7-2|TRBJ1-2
CASTKQGYGYTF
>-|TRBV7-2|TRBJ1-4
CASSWTGIGEKLFF
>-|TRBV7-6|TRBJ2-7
CASSSSGRTATPEQYF
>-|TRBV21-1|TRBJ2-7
CASSEMDSSSSYEQYF
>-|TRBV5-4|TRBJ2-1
CASSSEPPAGGTNEQFF
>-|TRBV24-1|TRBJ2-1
CATSDPASSSYNEQFF
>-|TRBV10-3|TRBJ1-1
CAISDQRGEAFF
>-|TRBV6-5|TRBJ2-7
CASSYSRSRGEQYF
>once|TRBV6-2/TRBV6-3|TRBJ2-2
CASSYTASGRVDTGELFF
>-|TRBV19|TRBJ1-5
CASSSGQGYSNQPQHF
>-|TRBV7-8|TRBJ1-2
CASSLAQGAGGYTF
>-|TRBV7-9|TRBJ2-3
CASSRALGGPADTQYF